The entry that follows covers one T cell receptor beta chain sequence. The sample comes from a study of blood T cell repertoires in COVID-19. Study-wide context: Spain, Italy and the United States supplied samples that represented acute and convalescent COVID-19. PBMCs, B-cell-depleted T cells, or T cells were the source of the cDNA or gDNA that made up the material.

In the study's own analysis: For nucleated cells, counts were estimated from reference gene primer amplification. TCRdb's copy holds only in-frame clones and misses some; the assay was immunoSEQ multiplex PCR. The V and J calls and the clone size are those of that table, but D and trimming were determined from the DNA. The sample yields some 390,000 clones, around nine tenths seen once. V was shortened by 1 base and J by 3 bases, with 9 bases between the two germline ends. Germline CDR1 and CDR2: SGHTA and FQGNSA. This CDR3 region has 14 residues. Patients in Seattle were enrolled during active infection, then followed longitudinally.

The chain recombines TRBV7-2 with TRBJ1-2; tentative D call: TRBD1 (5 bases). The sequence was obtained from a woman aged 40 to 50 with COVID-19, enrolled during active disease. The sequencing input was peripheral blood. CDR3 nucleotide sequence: TGTGCCAGCAGCTTAGGGCCAGGGCACTATGGCTACACCTTC. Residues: CASSLGPGHYGYTF.